This TCR beta chain is from a study of tumor-infiltrating lymphocytes in oesophageal squamous cell carcinoma. The V gene's germline CDR1 is LGHNA and CDR2 YNFKEQ. CDR3 length equals 14 residues. TCRdb used MiXCR to reprocess the PCR reads, holding one entry per CDR3 protein. This table holds 13,000 or so distinct CDR3 sequences, about 60% found once. This clonotype showed up just once. Material for sequencing was esophageal tumor tissue. This sequence originates from a female donor with esophageal squamous cell carcinoma. The chain carries TRBV4-2 and TRBJ2-4, with 10 bases lining up with TRBD2. The J call may be faulty, since TRBJ2-7 better matches the DNA end. CDR3 sequence (DNA): TGTGCCAGCAGCGCGACTAGCGGGCCCTACGAGCAGTACTTC. This encodes CASSATSGPYEQYF.